A selection of T cell receptor beta chains follows, all from one sample in a study. TCRdb ran MiXCR on the RT-PCR reads and lists one entry per CDR3 protein. The sample holds more than 600,000 distinct CDR3 sequences, about 14% seen once. The specimen was memory CD4+ T cells from blood. The receptors were gathered from a female donor in good health, serving as a healthy control. Both conserved end residues are part of each CDR3. A D gene is named only where the DNA matches it firmly. Part of the rows lack a size; the others show once, few, many or a class for expanded clones.

>-|TRBJ1-1|TRBV7-9|-
CASSLIGYTEAFF
TGTGCCAGCAGCTTGATCGGGTACACTGAAGCTTTCTTT
>-|TRBJ2-7|TRBV7-6|few
CASSSGPAGEQYF
TGTGCCAGCAGCTCTGGGCCGGCGGGAGAGCAGTACTTC
>-|TRBJ1-2|TRBV7-2|few
CASSLADQGRGYTF
TGTGCCAGCAGCCTAGCCGATCAGGGTCGAGGCTACACCTTC
>TRBD2|TRBJ2-5|TRBV29-1|many
CSVAPPGRKETQYF
TGCAGCGTTGCACCCCCCGGGAGGAAAGAGACCCAGTACTTC
>TRBD2|TRBJ2-1|TRBV24-1|many
CATSEGGLAGANEQFF
TGTGCCACCAGTGAAGGGGGCCTAGCGGGAGCTAATGAGCAGTTCTTC
>-|TRBJ2-3|TRBV29-1|many
CSSLDQGFTDTQYF
TGCAGCTCCCTGGACCAGGGGTTCACAGATACGCAGTATTTT
>TRBD1|TRBJ2-7|TRBV27|many
CASTSEGQGAREQYF
TGTGCCAGCACCTCAGAGGGACAGGGGGCTAGAGAGCAGTACTTC
>-|TRBJ2-5|TRBV20-1|-
CSAGGGAREQETLYF
TGCAGTGCAGGGGGGGGAGCGCGCGAGCAAGAGACCCTGTACTTC
>TRBD1|TRBJ1-2|TRBV10-3|-
CAISEDRVGFYGYTF
TGTGCCATCAGTGAGGACAGGGTTGGCTTCTATGGCTACACCTTC
>-|TRBJ2-4|TRBV6-1|many
CASSDRRWEAGIQYF
TGTGCCAGCAGTGATCGTCGGTGGGAGGCGGGCATTCAGTACTTC
>-|TRBJ2-1|TRBV18|-
CASSPSKGLDNEQFF
TGTGCCAGCTCACCATCTAAGGGGCTAGACAATGAGCAGTTCTTC
>-|TRBJ1-1|TRBV18|few
CASSAQAQGGTEAFF
TGTGCCAGCTCAGCACAAGCCCAAGGGGGCACTGAAGCTTTCTTT
>-|TRBJ2-3|TRBV29-1|many
CSAGDVHGGTDTQYF
TGCAGCGCCGGGGACGTTCACGGGGGCACAGATACGCAGTATTTT
>TRBD2|TRBJ2-1|TRBV7-2|many
CASSLGLAGVFF
TGTGCCAGCAGCTTAGGGCTAGCGGGAGTGTTCTTC
>-|TRBJ2-7|TRBV30|-
CAWSVRLVSEQYF
TGTGCCTGGAGTGTCAGACTAGTTTCCGAGCAGTACTTC
>TRBD1|TRBJ1-1|TRBV5-5|-
CASSWDRVGVEAFF
TGTGCCAGCAGCTGGGACAGGGTTGGCGTTGAAGCTTTCTTT
>TRBD2|TRBJ2-1|TRBV5-1|once
CASSPGASGNEQFF
TGCGCCAGCAGCCCGGGTGCTAGCGGCAATGAGCAGTTCTTC
>TRBD1|TRBJ2-7|TRBV6-5|few
CASSYSARTGGHEQYF
TGTGCCAGCAGTTACTCGGCCAGGACAGGGGGGCACGAGCAGTACTTC
>TRBD1|TRBJ1-6|TRBV11-2|-
CASSFRGQGTSPLHF
TGTGCCAGCAGCTTTAGGGGACAGGGTACTTCACCCCTCCACTTT
>-|TRBJ2-7|TRBV7-9|few
CASSYLTGGVLF
TGTGCCAGCAGCTACCTCACGGGTGGGGTCCTTTTC
>TRBD1|TRBJ1-4|TRBV20-1|-
CSARPGRGRNEKLFF
TGCAGTGCTAGGCCCGGCAGGGGGCGGAATGAAAAACTGTTTTTT
>-|TRBJ2-7|TRBV20-1|-
CSARVQGGEGQYF
TGCAGTGCTAGGGTACAGGGGGGGGAAGGGCAGTACTTC
>TRBD1|TRBJ1-2|TRBV12-3/TRBV12-4|many
CASSGHTGGAGGYTF
TGTGCCAGCAGTGGGCACACAGGGGGCGCGGGGGGCTACACCTTC
>-|TRBJ2-7|TRBV5-6|many
CASSLVGRQYF
TGTGCCAGCAGCTTGGTGGGACGGCAGTACTTC
>-|TRBJ1-5|TRBV7-2|few
CASSLVRGVDQPQHF
TGTGCCAGCAGCTTAGTCCGTGGGGTCGATCAGCCCCAGCATTTT
>TRBD1|TRBJ2-3|TRBV7-9|-
CASSSGDRGRTDTQYF
TGTGCCAGCAGCTCCGGGGACAGGGGGCGCACAGATACGCAGTATTTT
>TRBD2|TRBJ2-3|TRBV7-2|many
CAYTGGGFTDTQYF
TGTGCCTATACCGGGGGGGGATTCACAGATACGCAGTATTTT
>TRBD2|TRBJ2-1|TRBV24-1|many
CATSDLRGTSGGTSYNEQFF
TGTGCCACCAGTGATTTACGAGGCACTAGCGGGGGGACATCCTACAATGAGCAGTTCTTC
>TRBD2|TRBJ2-7|TRBV20-1|few
CSALLAGGIYEQYF
TGCAGTGCTCTACTAGCGGGAGGAATCTACGAGCAGTACTTC
>TRBD1|TRBJ2-7|TRBV5-1|-
CASSPGQPNRYEQYF
TGCGCCAGCAGCCCGGGACAGCCTAACCGTTACGAGCAGTACTTC
>-|TRBJ2-7|TRBV7-2|many
CASSLGNGYEQYF
TGTGCCAGCAGCTTAGGGAACGGCTACGAGCAGTACTTC
>-|TRBJ1-5|TRBV5-1|-
CASSLLGGTNQPQHF
TGCGCCAGCAGCCTTCTAGGAGGGACAAATCAGCCCCAGCATTTT
>-|TRBJ2-3|TRBV6-5|many
CASSYSRDTQYF
TGTGCCAGCAGTTACTCAAGAGATACGCAGTATTTT
>TRBD1|TRBJ2-2|TRBV7-2|-
CASSLDRGSAGELFF
TGTGCCAGCAGTCTTGACAGGGGGAGCGCCGGGGAGCTGTTTTTT
>TRBD1|TRBJ1-5|TRBV20-1|-
CSVRTGVNQPQHF
TGCAGTGTTAGGACAGGGGTCAATCAGCCCCAGCATTTT
>TRBD2|TRBJ2-2|TRBV20-1|-
CSAPRAGASIGELFF
TGCAGTGCCCCCCGAGCGGGGGCTTCCATAGGGGAGCTGTTTTTT
>-|TRBJ2-7|TRBV20-1|many
CSASLLSYEQYF
TGCAGTGCTAGTTTGCTTTCCTACGAGCAGTACTTC
>-|TRBJ1-1|TRBV7-2|few
CASSLFNTEAFF
TGTGCCAGCAGCTTATTTAACACTGAAGCTTTCTTT
>-|TRBJ2-1|TRBV4-2|many
CASSQEEGGGQFF
TGTGCCAGCAGCCAAGAAGAGGGGGGCGGGCAGTTCTTC
>-|TRBJ1-1|TRBV7-9|-
CASSTETGRPMSNTEAFF
TGTGCCAGCAGCACTGAGACAGGACGGCCGATGAGTAACACTGAAGCTTTCTTT
>-|TRBJ2-5|TRBV20-1|few
CSARPWTAYQETQYF
TGCAGTGCAAGACCCTGGACTGCCTACCAAGAGACCCAGTACTTC
>-|TRBJ1-6|TRBV20-1|few
CSASSAANSPLHF
TGCAGTGCTAGTTCAGCAGCAAATTCACCCCTCCACTTT
>-|TRBJ1-2|TRBV21-1|few
CASSKFFLDRVNYGYTF
TGTGCCAGCAGCAAATTCTTTCTGGACAGGGTCAACTATGGCTACACCTTC
>-|TRBJ2-7|TRBV6-5|many
CASSRADSYEQYF
TGTGCCAGCAGTAGGGCGGACTCCTACGAGCAGTACTTC
>TRBD2|TRBJ2-2|TRBV7-2|once
CASSPGGRDTGELFF
TGTGCCAGCAGCCCGGGAGGCCGGGACACCGGGGAGCTGTTTTTT
>TRBD1|TRBJ2-1|TRBV12-3/TRBV12-4|few
CASSLVQGAGEQFF
TGTGCCAGCAGTTTAGTCCAGGGGGCAGGTGAGCAGTTCTTC
>-|TRBJ2-2|TRBV20-1|-
CSARTKLSGTGELFF
TGCAGTGCTAGGACCAAATTGTCGGGCACCGGGGAGCTGTTTTTT
>-|TRBJ1-1|TRBV11-2|-
CASSLSDPTEAFF
TGTGCCAGCAGCTTAAGCGATCCCACTGAAGCTTTCTTT
>-|TRBJ2-5|TRBV12-3/TRBV12-4|many
CASSLQQGAETQYF
TGTGCCAGCAGTCTACAACAGGGTGCAGAGACCCAGTACTTC
>-|TRBJ2-5|TRBV29-1|-
CSVVGQGWETQYF
TGCAGCGTTGTAGGCCAGGGGTGGGAGACCCAGTACTTC
>TRBD2|TRBJ2-1|TRBV20-1|-
CSAKRENLAEQFF
TGCAGTGCGAAGCGGGAGAACCTCGCTGAGCAGTTCTTC
>-|TRBJ2-5|TRBV20-1|-
CSAVVQRGGQETQYF
TGCAGTGCCGTAGTCCAGAGGGGGGGCCAAGAGACCCAGTACTTC
>-|TRBJ2-1|TRBV7-2|many
CASNNRGDEQFF
TGTGCCAGCAACAACCGGGGCGATGAGCAGTTCTTC
>-|TRBJ1-3|TRBV20-1|many
CSALNRQAGNTIYF
TGCAGTGCTCTTAACAGACAGGCTGGAAACACCATATATTTT
>-|TRBJ2-1|TRBV20-1|-
CSAYEGRRSYNEQFF
TGCAGTGCTTACGAGGGGCGAAGATCCTACAATGAGCAGTTCTTC
>-|TRBJ2-7|TRBV7-2|many
CASSLGGALRHEQYF
TGTGCCAGCAGCTTAGGCGGGGCCCTCCGTCACGAGCAGTACTTC
>-|TRBJ1-5|TRBV6-2/TRBV6-3|-
CASSYNGPQPQHF
TGTGCCAGCAGTTACAATGGGCCTCAGCCCCAGCATTTT
>TRBD2|TRBJ2-7|TRBV5-4|-
CASSLLAGAGGEYF
TGTGCCAGCAGCCTCCTAGCGGGAGCGGGGGGTGAGTACTTC
>TRBD1|TRBJ2-5|TRBV28|many
CASMLAGGAETQYF
TGTGCCAGCATGTTAGCAGGGGGCGCAGAGACCCAGTACTTC
>-|TRBJ2-7|TRBV28|few
CASTGLSTAQYF
TGTGCCAGCACCGGACTAAGTACGGCGCAGTACTTC